A single TCR beta chain is shown here with its context. Its antigen is currently unknown. This record belongs to a study of blood T cells in healthy people across ages. General study findings and limits: Changes in expanded clonotypes were possibly confounded, as the CMV status of donors was unknown.

Together with a sample-barcoded 5' primer, a J-beta primer mix was included in a second PCR lasting about 7 to 11 cycles. TCRdb ran MiXCR on the 5' RACE reads and lists one entry per CDR3 protein. The table has hundreds of thousands of distinct CDR3 sequences, around 45% seen once. The sequence was obtained from a man older than 75 in good health. The sequenced sample consisted of blood.

This CDR3 reads CASSYNRGGETQYF. The CDR3, as DNA: TGTGCCAGCAGTTACAACAGGGGCGGGGAGACCCAGTACTTC. The chain links TRBV12-3 or TRBV12-4 to TRBJ2-5; TRBD1 matches at 7 bases. V lost 4 bases and J lost 5; bases outside the gene matches: 7. The CDR3 is made up of 14 amino acids.